The rows below give T cell receptor beta chains drawn from one sample of a study of shared clonotypes between healthy human individuals. Only in-frame clones appear in the TCRdb table, and some are missing; sequencing was by immunoSEQ multiplex PCR. The sample includes under 850,000 clones, 55% to 80% of them seen just once. The specimen was memory CD4+ T cells sorted from blood. These receptors all come from a young woman in good health. Both conserved end residues are trimmed from each CDR3.

TRBJ1-3 TRBV19 ASHRRTSSGNTIY
TRBJ2-7 TRBV2 ASSRSSRDRGFYEQY
TRBJ1-1 TRBV5-4 ASSLAGDTEAF
TRBJ2-7 TRBV4-1 ASSQVDRSSYEQY
TRBJ2-1 TRBV5-1 ASSLEGDFPNEQF
TRBJ1-1 TRBV18 ASSPAENTEAF
TRBJ2-7 TRBV5-1 ASSGGTSDMAYEQY
TRBJ1-4 TRBV5-1 ASRWGTNEKLF
TRBJ2-7 TRBV7-9 ASSLESAYEQY
TRBJ1-5 TRBV6-5 ASSYKGENQPQH
TRBJ2-3 TRBV5-4 ASSLRAGDTDTQY